The 18 T cell receptor beta chains below all came from one sample that was sequenced in a study of CD8+CD57+ T cells in acquired aplastic anemia (dated by TCRdb to 2016 to 2018). The run used an Illumina HiSeq 2000. Profiling of TCR beta VDJ combinations and CDR3 sequences used genomic DNA as the template. TCRdb ran its own pipeline on the public reads, namely fastp trimming at Q25 and MiXCR clone calling, and kept in-frame beta chains. Each CDR3 protein gets just one entry, which takes the most common genes and DNA from the rows behind it. This sample gives more than 95,000 distinct CDR3 sequences in total; approximately 40% of them show up just once. Roughly 3% of the sample lies in the top ten. The patients picked for sequencing were ones in whom flow cytometry had shown an expansion of CD8+CD57+ cells. What was sequenced was sorted CD4+, CD8+, or CD8+CD57+ T cells (not recorded which) from PBMCs. These receptors all come from a human donor with aplastic anemia.

V gene TRBV19 combines with J gene TRBJ1-2; 7 nucleotides line up with TRBD1. The CDR3 covers 15 residues. Trimming removed 5 bases from V and 4 bases from J; junction bases left unmatched: 10. Germline V gives CDR1 LNHDA, CDR2 SQIVND (reference sequence). The CDR3 protein is CASSPRTQGIYGYTF. The CDR3 DNA reads TGTGCCAGTAGTCCCAGGACACAGGGGATCTATGGCTACACCTTC. Combining the CDR3 with reference TRBV19 and TRBJ1-2 gives the whole variable domain DGGITQSPKYLFRKEGQNVTLSCEQNLNHDAMYWYRQDPGQGLRLIYYSQIVNDFQKGDIAEGYSVSREKKESFPLTVTSAQKNPTAFYLCASSPRTQGIYGYTFGSGTRLTVV.

There are a few counts of this clonotype. The CDR3 region is CASRRQGGGNTIYF. The CDR3 coding sequence is TGTGCCAGTAGGCGACAGGGCGGTGGAAACACCATATATTTT. The chain is built from TRBV19 and TRBJ1-3; 7 nucleotides line up with TRBD1. CDR1 LNHDA and CDR2 SQIVND come from the germline V gene (reference sequence). This CDR3 region has 14 residues. The trim removed 6 bases at V and 3 bases at J, leaving 5 bases unmatched.

As to this clonotype: This clone may be a read error of a much larger clone one base away. The genes are TRBV11-2 and TRBJ2-1; D may be TRBD1 or TRBD2 (5 bases each). CDR3 length: 14 amino acids. Germline CDR1 reads SGHAT; CDR2 reads FQNNGV. CDR3 loop: CASSLGPRGNEQLF. DNA for the CDR3: TGTGCCAGCAGTCTAGGACCACGGGGCAATGAGCAGCTCTTC.

The CDR3 spells CASSAQTVHTGNTIYF. For the CDR3, the DNA is TGTGCCAGCAGTGCCCAGACAGTTCACACTGGAAACACCATATATTTT. The rearrangement joins TRBV25-1 to TRBJ1-3; maybe TRBD1 (5 bases). V gave up 4 bases and J gave up 2 bases, with 15 bases separating them. The CDR3 covers 16 residues. CDR1 and CDR2 from the germline V gene are MGHDK and SYGVNS.

This clonotype was recorded at least ten times. The J gene is TRBJ1-4, the V gene TRBV6-5, with 9 positions matching TRBD1. J gave up 12 bases and V 2 bases, and 10 bases lay outside the gene matches. This CDR3 comprises 15 residues. Germline CDR1 MNHEY, CDR2 SVGAGI. The CDR3: CASSYGQGPPQELFF. In DNA, the CDR3 is TGTGCCAGCAGTTACGGACAGGGGCCGCCCCAGGAACTGTTTTTT.

This clonotype was counted ten times or more. The chain uses TRBV20-1 and TRBJ2-1, with D perhaps matching TRBD1 (6 bases). Trimming shortened V by 4 bases and J by 5 bases, and 18 bases separated the two germline ends. From germline, CDR1 is DFQATT and CDR2 SNEGSKA (reference sequence). The CDR3 consists of 15 residues. DNA of the CDR3: TGCAGTGCTAATTCCGGGACATCGGGAAACAATGAGCAGTTCTTC. Protein product: CSANSGTSGNNEQFF.

This clonotype was detected only a few times. The genes are TRBV6-1 and TRBJ1-1; TRBD1 matches 9 bases. The V gene's germline CDR1 is MNHNS and CDR2 SASEGT. The V segment lost 2 bases and the J segment 1 base; nucleotides outside the gene matches: 8. The CDR3 sequence is 17 residues long. CDR3 nucleotide sequence: TGTGCCAGCAGTGAATGGGGACAGGGATTGGGGAACACTGAAGCTTTCTTT. Amino acid sequence: CASSEWGQGLGNTEAFF.

The chain couples TRBV24-1 to TRBJ1-2, with D hard to call. Trimming pared 3 bases from V and 8 bases from J, leaving 12 bases between. The CDR3 runs 13 residues. Germline CDR1 is KGHDR and CDR2 is SFDVKD. CDR3 nucleotide sequence: TGTGCCACCAGTGATCCCGGACGTGAGGGCTACACCTTC. The encoded protein is CATSDPGREGYTF.

This clonotype turned up a few times. The chain combines TRBV5-1 with TRBJ2-1; D is tentatively TRBD1 or TRBD2 (6 bases each). Germline V gene lookup returns CDR1 SGHRS and CDR2 YFSETQ. This CDR3 is built from 16 residues. V lost 3 bases and J lost 0, with 13 bases in between. CDR3 nucleotides: TGCGCCAGCAGCTCTTTAGGGGGGAGCTCCTACAATGAGCAGTTCTTC. Residues: CASSSLGGSSYNEQFF.

V is TRBV15 and J is TRBJ1-1; D is possibly TRBD1 (5 bases). V lost 3 bases and J lost 3, with 14 bases in between. Germline lookup yields CDR1 LNHNV and CDR2 YYDKDF (reference sequence). There are 15 residues in the CDR3. Written as DNA, the CDR3 is TGTGCCACCAGCAGCGGACGTCGGGACTACACTGAAGCTTTCTTT. Its protein is CATSSGRRDYTEAFF.

This clonotype was recorded at least ten times. The gene calls are TRBV4-3 and TRBJ1-2; TRBD1 matches 7 bases. Germline CDR1 and CDR2: LGHNA and YSLEER. V shed 2 bases and J 4 bases; nucleotides not matched to a gene: 13. The CDR3 is made up of 17 amino acids. DNA of the CDR3: TGCGCCAGCAGCCAACACCATGGAGGGGACAGCCTCTATGGCTACACCTTC. Translated, it gives CASSQHHGGDSLYGYTF.

This clonotype was seen at least ten times. This sequence joins TRBV24-1 and TRBJ2-5, with TRBD2 matching 9 bases. This CDR3 spans 15 amino acids. V lost 5 bases, J lost 1 base, and 4 bases stayed unmatched. In germline, CDR1 is KGHDR, CDR2 SFDVKD. Here the CDR3 DNA reads TGTGCCACCAGTGGGAGCGGGGGGCGCCAAGAGACCCAGTACTTC. Protein sequence: CATSGSGGRQETQYF.

The chain links TRBV10-3 to TRBJ1-6; D remains unclear. The CDR3 runs 14 residues. Trimming pared 0 bases from V and 9 bases from J, leaving 9 bases between. Germline CDR1 ENHRY, CDR2 SYGVKD. Here the CDR3 reads CAISESGFGSPLHF. For the CDR3, the DNA is TGTGCCATCAGTGAGTCAGGGTTCGGTTCACCCCTCCACTTT.

On this clonotype itself: The junction differs from germline at one of its ends, possibly a read error. CDR3 in DNA: TGTGCCAGCAGTTATAAAGGTGGCCGCAATCAGCTCCAGCATTTT. Translating gives CASSYKGGRNQLQHF. This chain joins TRBV12-3 or TRBV12-4 and TRBJ1-5; no clear D gene. The CDR3 is 15 amino acids.

This clonotype was found many times. The J gene is TRBJ1-6, the V gene TRBV5-6; D not resolved. Trimming removed 0 bases at V and 0 bases at J, with 7 bases between. From germline, CDR1 is SGHDT and CDR2 YYEEEE. The CDR3 contains 16 residues. The CDR3 nucleotides are TGTGCCAGCAGCTTGGCCGGGAGCTCCTATAATTCACCCCTCCACTTT. Translation: CASSLAGSSYNSPLHF.

V is TRBV7-2 and J is TRBJ1-5; D is unclear. Per the germline V gene, CDR1 is SGHTA and CDR2 is FQGNSA. This CDR3 comprises 13 residues. V lost 1 base and J 4 bases, leaving 5 bases between the germline ends. As DNA, the CDR3 is TGTGCCAGCAGCTTAGTGGGGAATCAGCCCCAGCATTTT. It yields the protein CASSLVGNQPQHF.

This clonotype was detected many times. The rearrangement joins TRBV20-1 to TRBJ2-4, with 12 bases identical to TRBD2. The CDR3 runs 15 residues. Germline V gives CDR1 DFQATT, CDR2 SNEGSKA (reference sequence). The V gene end was trimmed by 6 bases and the J gene end by 3 bases; junction bases not matched to a gene: 6. The CDR3 sequence: CSAGTSGGLKNIQYF. CDR3 nucleotides: TGCAGTGCCGGTACTAGCGGGGGGCTCAAAAACATTCAGTACTTC.

This clonotype came up a few times. The CDR3 spells CASSSNRGQPSDEKLFF. In nucleotides, the CDR3 is TGTGCCAGCAGCTCCAACAGGGGGCAACCCTCTGATGAAAAACTGTTTTTT. The genes are TRBV5-4 and TRBJ1-4; TRBD1 matches 9 bases. Per germline, CDR1 SGHNT and CDR2 YYREEE (reference sequence). The length of the CDR3 is 17 residues. The trim removed 3 bases at V and 6 bases at J, leaving 12 bases unmatched.